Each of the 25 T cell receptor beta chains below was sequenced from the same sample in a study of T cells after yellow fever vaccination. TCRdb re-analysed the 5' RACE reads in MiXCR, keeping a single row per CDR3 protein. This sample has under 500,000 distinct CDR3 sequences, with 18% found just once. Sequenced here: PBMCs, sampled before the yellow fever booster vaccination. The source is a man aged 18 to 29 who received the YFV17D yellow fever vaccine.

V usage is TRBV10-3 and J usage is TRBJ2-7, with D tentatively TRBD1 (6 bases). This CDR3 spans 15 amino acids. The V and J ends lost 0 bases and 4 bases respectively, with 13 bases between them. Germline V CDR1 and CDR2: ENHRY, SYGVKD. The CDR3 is CAISESDRFGYEQYF. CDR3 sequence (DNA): TGTGCCATCAGTGAGTCGGACAGATTCGGATACGAGCAGTACTTC.

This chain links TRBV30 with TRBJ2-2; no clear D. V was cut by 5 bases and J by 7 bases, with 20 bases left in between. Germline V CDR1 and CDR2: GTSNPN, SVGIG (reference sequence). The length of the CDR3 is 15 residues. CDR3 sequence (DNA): TGTGCCTGGGGACGGAAGACCTCTTGGGTCGGGGAGCTGTTTTTT. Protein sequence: CAWGRKTSWVGELFF.

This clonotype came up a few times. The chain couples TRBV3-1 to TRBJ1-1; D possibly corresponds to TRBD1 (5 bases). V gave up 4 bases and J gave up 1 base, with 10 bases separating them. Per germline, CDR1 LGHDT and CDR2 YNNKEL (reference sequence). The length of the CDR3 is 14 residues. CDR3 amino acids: CASSLLQGNTEAFF. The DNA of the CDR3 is TGTGCCAGCAGCCTCCTCCAGGGGAACACTGAAGCTTTCTTT.

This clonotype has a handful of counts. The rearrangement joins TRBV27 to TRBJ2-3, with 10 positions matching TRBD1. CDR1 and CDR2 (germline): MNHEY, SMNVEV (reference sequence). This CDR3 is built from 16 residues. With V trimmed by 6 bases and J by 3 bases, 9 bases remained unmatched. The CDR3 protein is CASRVPPGQGTDTQYF. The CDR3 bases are TGTGCCAGCAGGGTTCCTCCGGGACAGGGGACAGATACGCAGTATTTT.

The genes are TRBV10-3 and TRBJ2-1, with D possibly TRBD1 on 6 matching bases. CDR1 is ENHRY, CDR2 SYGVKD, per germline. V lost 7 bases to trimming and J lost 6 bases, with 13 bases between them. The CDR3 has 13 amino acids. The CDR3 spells CAINREVSNEQFF. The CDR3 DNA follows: TGTGCCATCAACAGGGAAGTTTCCAATGAGCAGTTCTTC.

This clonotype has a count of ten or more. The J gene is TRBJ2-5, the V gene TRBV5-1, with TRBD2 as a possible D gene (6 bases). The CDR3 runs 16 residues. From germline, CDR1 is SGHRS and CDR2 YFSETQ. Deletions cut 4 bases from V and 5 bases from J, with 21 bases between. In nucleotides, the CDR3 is TGCGCCAGCAGCCCGGAAGCGGGCCATGTGGGGGAGACCCAGTACTTC. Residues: CASSPEAGHVGETQYF.

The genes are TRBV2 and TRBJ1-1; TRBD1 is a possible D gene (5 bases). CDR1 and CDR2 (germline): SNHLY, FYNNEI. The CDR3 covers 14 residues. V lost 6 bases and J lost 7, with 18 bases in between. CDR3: CASRAQTLGDEAFF. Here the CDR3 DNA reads TGTGCCAGCAGGGCGCAAACTCTGGGGGATGAAGCTTTCTTT.

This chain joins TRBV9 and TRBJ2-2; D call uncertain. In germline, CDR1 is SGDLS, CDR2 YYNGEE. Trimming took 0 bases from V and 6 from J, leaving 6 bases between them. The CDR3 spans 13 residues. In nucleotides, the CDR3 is TGTGCCAGCAGCGTAGAGGGCGCCGGGGAGCTGTTTTTT. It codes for CASSVEGAGELFF.

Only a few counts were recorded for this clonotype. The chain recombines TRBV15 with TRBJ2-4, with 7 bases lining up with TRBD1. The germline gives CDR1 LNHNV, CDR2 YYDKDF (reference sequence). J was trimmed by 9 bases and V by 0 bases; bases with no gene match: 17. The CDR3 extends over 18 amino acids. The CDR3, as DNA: TGTGCCACCAGCAGAGACAAGGGGGCAGGGTTGTTAAGGGTCATTCAGTACTTC. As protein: CATSRDKGAGLLRVIQYF.

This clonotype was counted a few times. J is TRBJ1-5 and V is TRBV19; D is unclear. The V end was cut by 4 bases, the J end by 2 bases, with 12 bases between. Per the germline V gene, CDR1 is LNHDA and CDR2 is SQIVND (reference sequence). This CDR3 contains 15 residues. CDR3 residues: CASSTRRDRNQPQHF. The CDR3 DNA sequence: TGTGCCAGTAGTACCCGGAGGGATCGCAATCAGCCCCAGCATTTT.

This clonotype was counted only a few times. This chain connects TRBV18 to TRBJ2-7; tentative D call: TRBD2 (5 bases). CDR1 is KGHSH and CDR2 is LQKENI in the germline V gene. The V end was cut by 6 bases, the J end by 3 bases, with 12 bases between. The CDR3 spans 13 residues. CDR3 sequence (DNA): TGTGCCAGCTCGCCGGACGGGATCTACGAGCAGTACGTC. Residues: CASSPDGIYEQYV.

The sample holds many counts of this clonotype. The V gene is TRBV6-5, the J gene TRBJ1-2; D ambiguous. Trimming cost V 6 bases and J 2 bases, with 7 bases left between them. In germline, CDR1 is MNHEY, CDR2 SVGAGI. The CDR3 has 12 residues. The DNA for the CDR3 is TGTGCCAGCAGACAGACCAACTATGGCTACACCTTC. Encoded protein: CASRQTNYGYTF.

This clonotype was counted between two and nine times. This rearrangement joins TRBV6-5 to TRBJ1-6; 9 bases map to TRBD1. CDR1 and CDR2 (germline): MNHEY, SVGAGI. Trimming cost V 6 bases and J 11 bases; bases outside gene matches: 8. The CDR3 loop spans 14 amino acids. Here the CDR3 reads CASRRDRGKPPLHF. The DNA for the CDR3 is TGTGCCAGCAGGAGAGACAGGGGGAAGCCACCCCTCCACTTT.

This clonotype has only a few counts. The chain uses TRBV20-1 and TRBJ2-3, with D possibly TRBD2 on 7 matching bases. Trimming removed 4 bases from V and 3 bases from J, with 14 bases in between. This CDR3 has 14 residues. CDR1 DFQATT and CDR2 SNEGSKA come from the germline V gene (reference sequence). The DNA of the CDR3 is TGCAGTGCTACCCGCGGGGGCTGGACAGATACGCAGTATTTT. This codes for CSATRGGWTDTQYF.

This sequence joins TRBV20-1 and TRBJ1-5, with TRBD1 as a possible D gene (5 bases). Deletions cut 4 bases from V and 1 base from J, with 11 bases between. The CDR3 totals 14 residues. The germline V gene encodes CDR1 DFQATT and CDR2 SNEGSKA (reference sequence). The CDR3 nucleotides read TGCAGTGCTAACAGGTTTGACAGCAATCAGCCCCAGCATTTT. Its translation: CSANRFDSNQPQHF.

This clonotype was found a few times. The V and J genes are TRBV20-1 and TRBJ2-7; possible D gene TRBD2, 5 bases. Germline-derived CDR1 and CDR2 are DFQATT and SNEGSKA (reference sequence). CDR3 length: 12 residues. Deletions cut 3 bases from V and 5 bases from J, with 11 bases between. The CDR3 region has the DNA TGCAGTGCTAGGGGGTCCGGGAACGAGCAGTACTTC. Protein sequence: CSARGSGNEQYF.

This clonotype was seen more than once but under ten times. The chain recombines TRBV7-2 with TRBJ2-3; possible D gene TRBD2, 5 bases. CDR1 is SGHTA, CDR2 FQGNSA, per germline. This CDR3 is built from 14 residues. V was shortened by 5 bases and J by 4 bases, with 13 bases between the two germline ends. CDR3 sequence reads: CASSLERKADTQYF. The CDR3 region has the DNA TGTGCCAGCAGCCTAGAGCGGAAGGCAGATACGCAGTATTTT.

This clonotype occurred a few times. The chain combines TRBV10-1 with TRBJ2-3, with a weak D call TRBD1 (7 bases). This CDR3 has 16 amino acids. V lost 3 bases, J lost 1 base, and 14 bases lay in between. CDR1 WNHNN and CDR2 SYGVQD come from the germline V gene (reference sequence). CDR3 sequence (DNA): TGCGCCAGCAGTGATTACAGGGGAGGCGGCACAGATACGCAGTATTTT. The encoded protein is CASSDYRGGGTDTQYF.

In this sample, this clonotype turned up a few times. The DNA for the CDR3 is TGTGCCACCAGTGGGGCACGGACAGGGAACACTGAAGCTTTCTTT. Protein: CATSGARTGNTEAFF. The chain recombines TRBV24-1 with TRBJ1-1; 7 positions agree with TRBD1. CDR1 and CDR2 (germline): KGHDR, SFDVKD. V was clipped by 5 bases and J by 1 base; unmatched bases: 6. This CDR3 contains 15 residues.

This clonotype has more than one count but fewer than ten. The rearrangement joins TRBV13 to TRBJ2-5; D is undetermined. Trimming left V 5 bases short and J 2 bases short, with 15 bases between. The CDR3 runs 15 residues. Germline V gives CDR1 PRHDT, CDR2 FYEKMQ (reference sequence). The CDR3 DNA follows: TGTGCCAGCAGCCCGCGGTCGGGCGTACAAGAGACCCAGTACTTC. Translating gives CASSPRSGVQETQYF.

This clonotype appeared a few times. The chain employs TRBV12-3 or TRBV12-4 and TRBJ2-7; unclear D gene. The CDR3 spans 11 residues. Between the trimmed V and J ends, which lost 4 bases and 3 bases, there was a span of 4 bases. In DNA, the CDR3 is TGTGCCAGCAGTTCGATCTACGAGCAGTACTTC. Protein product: CASSSIYEQYF.

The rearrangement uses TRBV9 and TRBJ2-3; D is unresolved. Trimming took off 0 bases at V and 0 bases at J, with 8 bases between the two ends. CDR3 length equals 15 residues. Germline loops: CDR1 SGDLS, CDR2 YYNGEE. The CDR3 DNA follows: TGTGCCAGCAGCGTAGGTCAGACTAGCACAGATACGCAGTATTTT. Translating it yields CASSVGQTSTDTQYF.

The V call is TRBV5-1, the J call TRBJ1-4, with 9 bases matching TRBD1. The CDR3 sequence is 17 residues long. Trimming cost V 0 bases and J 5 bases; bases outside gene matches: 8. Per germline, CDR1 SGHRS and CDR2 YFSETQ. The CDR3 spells CASSLDRGLPTNEKLFF. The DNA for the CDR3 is TGCGCCAGCAGCTTGGACAGGGGGCTACCGACGAATGAAAAACTGTTTTTT.

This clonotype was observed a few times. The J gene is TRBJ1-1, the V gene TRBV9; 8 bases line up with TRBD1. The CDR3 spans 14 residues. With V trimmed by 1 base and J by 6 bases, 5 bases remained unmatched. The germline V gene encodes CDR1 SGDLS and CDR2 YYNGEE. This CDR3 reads CASSVRPGGPEAFF. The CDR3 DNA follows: TGTGCCAGCAGCGTAAGGCCAGGGGGCCCTGAAGCTTTCTTT. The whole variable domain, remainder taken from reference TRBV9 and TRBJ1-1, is DSGVTQTPKHLITATGQRVTLRCSPRSGDLSVYWYQQSLDQGLQFLIQYYNGEERAKGNILERFSAQQFPDLHSELNLSSLELGDSALYFCASSVRPGGPEAFFGQGTRLTVV.

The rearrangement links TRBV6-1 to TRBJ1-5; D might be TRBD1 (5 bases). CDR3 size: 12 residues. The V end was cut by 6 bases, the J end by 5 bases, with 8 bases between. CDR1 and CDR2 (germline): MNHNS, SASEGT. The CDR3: CASRGEYQPQHF. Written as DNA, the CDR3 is TGTGCCAGCAGGGGGGAATATCAGCCCCAGCATTTT.